This entry features one TCR beta chain sequence. Sequenced by immunoSEQ multiplex PCR; TCRdb stores in-frame clones only, minus some. The table includes about 1.5 million clones, around 97% detected once. The sample is drawn from a study of shared clonotypes between healthy human individuals. V lost 8 bases and J lost 6, with 19 bases in between. This CDR3 has 15 residues. Germline CDR1 reads SNHLY; CDR2 reads FYNNEI. The source of this sequence is a man younger than 45 in good health. The chain carries TRBV2 and TRBJ2-2; D is uncertain. Sequencing used naive CD4+ T cells sorted from blood. Specified subset: CD45RA+ positively selected. Here the CDR3 DNA reads TGTGCCAGCCAAAGGAACCCGGCGGATGCCGGGGAGCTGTTTTTT. It codes for CASQRNPADAGELFF.